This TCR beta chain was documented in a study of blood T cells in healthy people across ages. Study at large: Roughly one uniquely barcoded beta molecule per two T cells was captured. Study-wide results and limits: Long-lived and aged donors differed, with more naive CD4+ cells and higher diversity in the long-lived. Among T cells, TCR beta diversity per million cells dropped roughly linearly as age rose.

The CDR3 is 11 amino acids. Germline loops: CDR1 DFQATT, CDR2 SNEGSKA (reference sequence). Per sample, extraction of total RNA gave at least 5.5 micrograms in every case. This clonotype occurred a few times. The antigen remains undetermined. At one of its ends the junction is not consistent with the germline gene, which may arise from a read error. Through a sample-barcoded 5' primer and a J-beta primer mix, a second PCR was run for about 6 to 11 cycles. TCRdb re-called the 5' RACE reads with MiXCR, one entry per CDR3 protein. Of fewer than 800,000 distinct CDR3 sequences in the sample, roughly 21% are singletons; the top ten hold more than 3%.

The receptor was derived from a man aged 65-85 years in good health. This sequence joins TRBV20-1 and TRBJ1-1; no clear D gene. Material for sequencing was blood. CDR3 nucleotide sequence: TGCAGTGCTAGAGTTTACAGTGAAACTTTCTTT. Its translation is CSARVYSETFF.